This T cell receptor (beta chain) was found in a study of cytomegalovirus exposure and HLA in healthy donors. Across the study: A subsequent analysis reported that the roughly 120 validation repertoires were produced on the same platform that had also been used for the 600 to 700 first-cohort repertoires. Study-wide results and caveats: The investigators catalogued 150 or so TCR beta chains as cytomegalovirus-associated.

Using immunoSEQ multiplex PCR, the repertoire was profiled, and TCRdb retains in-frame clones only, with some absent. This table has over 200,000 clones, roughly 91% appearing once. Concerning this clone itself: No antigen is known for it.

Germline V lookup: CDR1 MNHEY, CDR2 SMNVEV (reference sequence). The CDR3 is made up of 13 amino acids. V lost 3 bases and J lost 4; bases outside the gene matches: 1. The donors were members of the validation cohort comprising some 120 subjects, separate from the approximately 630-subject first cohort. This sequence was found in a woman aged 18-35 years in good health and CMV-seropositive. Sequenced material: PBMCs. The chain joins TRBV27 to TRBJ2-7; 9 positions match TRBD2. CDR3 amino acids: CASSLTSGYEQYF. In nucleotides, the CDR3 is TGTGCCAGCAGTTTGACTAGCGGTTACGAGCAGTACTTC.